This T cell receptor (beta chain) was obtained from a study of OX40 agonist ivuxolimab in advanced cancers. Study at large: Patients received the agonistic anti-OX40 (CD134) antibody ivuxolimab.

TCRdb's copy holds only in-frame clones and misses some; the assay was immunoSEQ multiplex PCR. This table holds approximately 46,000 clones, 60% to 80% found once. At baseline, cycle 4 day 1, and cycle 7 day 1, blood was sampled. CDR3 length: 13 amino acids. Germline-derived CDR1 and CDR2 are LNHDA and SQIVND (reference sequence). The V and J ends lost 6 bases and 5 bases, in that order; junction bases with no gene match: 7. This sequence joins TRBV19 and TRBJ2-7; TRBD1 matches 7 bases. The receptor's source is an adult with an advanced solid tumor such as melanoma, head and neck, liver or kidney cancer. The source was CD4+ or CD8+ T cells sorted from blood, collected in a trial of the OX40 agonist ivuxolimab. The CDR3 spells CASSKTGLDEQYF. In DNA form, the CDR3 reads TGTGCCAGTAGCAAGACAGGGTTAGACGAGCAGTACTTC.